This entry lists 13 T cell receptor beta chains sequenced from one sample in a study of blood T cell repertoires in COVID-19. TCRdb's copy holds only in-frame clones and misses some; the assay was immunoSEQ multiplex PCR. Counted here are more than 85,000 clones, around 76% occurring once; the ten biggest clones make up roughly a fifth. The sequencing input was peripheral blood. All receptors derive from a woman in her 70s with acute or convalescent COVID-19.

The chain combines TRBV12-1 with TRBJ1-5; the DNA was not compared with TRBD1, the D call given in the table. TRBV12-1 is a known pseudogene. The CDR3 length is 14 residues. In DNA, the CDR3 is TGTGCCAGCAGCTTTGGATCAGGGCAACAGCCCCAGCATTTT. As protein: CASSFGSGQQPQHF.

The chain uses TRBV3-1 (or the pseudogene TRBV3-2) and TRBJ1-2; unclear D gene. Germline-derived CDR1 and CDR2 are LGHDT and YNNKEL (reference sequence). This CDR3 spans 15 amino acids. V was cut by 1 base and J by 4 bases, with 13 bases left in between. CDR3 sequence reads: CASSQVSGSIYGYTF. Here the CDR3 DNA reads TGTGCCAGCAGCCAAGTGTCAGGCAGCATCTATGGCTACACCTTC.

This clone was recorded a few times. The chain carries TRBV27 and TRBJ1-2, with D uncertain. Trimming pared 3 bases from V and 2 bases from J, leaving 7 bases between. Looked up from germline, CDR1 is MNHEY and CDR2 is SMNVEV (reference sequence). The CDR3 extends over 13 amino acids. The CDR3 reads CASSFAENYGYTF. CDR3 bases: TGTGCCAGCAGTTTTGCCGAGAACTATGGCTACACCTTC.

The CDR3 coding sequence is TGTGCCAGCAGCCAAAAGAGGGAGAACACTGAAGCTTTCTTT. This encodes CASSQKRENTEAFF. The gene calls are TRBV2 and TRBJ1-1; no definite D call. The germline gives CDR1 SNHLY, CDR2 FYNNEI. V dropped 6 bases and J dropped 1 base, with 12 bases sitting between them. This CDR3 region has 14 residues.

This chain links TRBV29-1 with TRBJ2-7; tentative D call: TRBD1 (5 bases). This CDR3 is 15 amino acids long. V shed 1 base and J shed 3 bases, with 16 bases lying between them. The germline CDR1 and CDR2 sequences are SQVTM and ANQGSEA. The CDR3 sequence: CSVEVTTDGDYEQYF. DNA of the CDR3: TGCAGCGTTGAAGTAACGACAGACGGTGACTACGAGCAGTACTTC.

The chain recombines TRBV7-9 with TRBJ2-1; possibly TRBD1 for D (5 bases). The germline V and J ends were trimmed by 2 bases and 12 bases, with 11 bases remaining between them. This CDR3 contains 12 residues. From germline, CDR1 is SEHNR and CDR2 FQNEAQ (reference sequence). CDR3 loop: CASSLSGRVQFF. The CDR3 nucleotides are TGTGCCAGCAGCTTATCCGGCAGGGTGCAGTTCTTC.

This sequence joins TRBV18 and TRBJ1-4; a weak D match, TRBD1 (5 bases). The CDR3 covers 15 residues. V gave up 3 bases and J gave up 7 bases, with 15 bases separating them. In germline, CDR1 is KGHSH, CDR2 LQKENI. In nucleotides, the CDR3 is TGTGCCAGCTCACCCTTTAACCGGGGGAGTGAAAAACTGTTTTTT. Its translation is CASSPFNRGSEKLFF. Supplemented by reference TRBV18 and TRBJ1-4, the full variable domain reads NAGVMQNPRHLVRRRGQEARLRCSPMKGHSHVYWYRQLPEEGLKFMVYLQKENIIDESGMPKERFSAEFPKEGPSILRIQQVVRGDSAAYFCASSPFNRGSEKLFFGSGTQLSVL.

The genes are TRBV19 and TRBJ1-6, with D maybe TRBD1 (5 bases). The CDR3 has 12 amino acids. The germline V and J ends were trimmed by 8 bases and 7 bases, with 9 bases remaining between them. Germline V gene lookup returns CDR1 LNHDA and CDR2 SQIVND (reference sequence). The CDR3 loop is CASQGENSPLHF. The CDR3 bases are TGTGCCAGTCAGGGTGAGAATTCACCCCTCCACTTT. The full variable domain, its missing parts supplied by reference TRBV19 and TRBJ1-6, is DGGITQSPKYLFRKEGQNVTLSCEQNLNHDAMYWYRQDPGQGLRLIYYSQIVNDFQKGDIAEGYSVSREKKESFPLTVTSAQKNPTAFYLCASQGENSPLHFGNGTRLTVT.

In its sample, this clone was seen a few times. The chain carries TRBV2 and TRBJ1-4; 9 bases match TRBD1. Trimming at V came to 8 bases and at J to 8 bases, leaving 9 bases not matched to a gene. The CDR3 contains 14 residues. Germline V gene sequence: CDR1 SNHLY, CDR2 FYNNEI. CDR3 in DNA: TGTGCCAGCCTACGGGGACAGGGAGGGGAAAAACTGTTTTTT. Its protein is CASLRGQGGEKLFF.

The chain combines TRBV9 with TRBJ2-1, with TRBD2 matching 12 bases. The CDR3 spans 15 residues. V lost 2 bases to trimming and J lost 7 bases; unmatched junction nucleotides: 4. Germline CDR1 and CDR2: SGDLS and YYNGEE. Written as DNA, the CDR3 is TGTGCCAGCAGCGTCCTAGCGGGGGGGCCTAATGAGCAGTTCTTC. It is translated as CASSVLAGGPNEQFF.

This chain joins TRBV4-3 and TRBJ2-7; TRBD1 aligns across 10 bases. Germline V gene lookup returns CDR1 LGHNA and CDR2 YSLEER. The CDR3 runs 17 residues. V lost 0 bases and J lost 1; bases outside the gene matches: 6. The DNA for the CDR3 is TGCGCCAGCAGCCAAGAGGTATCGGGACAGGGGTCCTACGAGCAGTACTTC. Its protein is CASSQEVSGQGSYEQYF.

The chain joins TRBV9 to TRBJ1-5; TRBD1 might be the D (6 bases). CDR1 is SGDLS, CDR2 YYNGEE, per germline. CDR3 length: 15 amino acids. V was cut by 0 bases and J by 4 bases, with 11 bases left in between. The CDR3 DNA sequence: TGTGCCAGCAGCGTAGACGACAGGACGAATCAGCCCCAGCATTTT. Protein: CASSVDDRTNQPQHF. Full variable domain (missing parts from reference TRBV9 and TRBJ1-5): DSGVTQTPKHLITATGQRVTLRCSPRSGDLSVYWYQQSLDQGLQFLIQYYNGEERAKGNILERFSAQQFPDLHSELNLSSLELGDSALYFCASSVDDRTNQPQHFGDGTRLSIL.

This chain links TRBV6-1 with TRBJ1-6; the D is unclear. The CDR3 runs to 15 residues. Germline V lookup: CDR1 MNHNS, CDR2 SASEGT. Trimming took 1 base from V and 0 from J, leaving 4 bases between them. The DNA of the CDR3 is TGTGCCAGCAGTGAAGACAGCTCCTATAATTCACCCCTCCACTTT. Translated, it gives CASSEDSSYNSPLHF.